This TCR beta chain was recovered during a study of T cells in Graves' hyperthyroidism and ophthalmopathy. The CDR3 has 13 amino acids. The germline V gene has CDR1 KGHDR and CDR2 SFDVKD. Trimming removed 4 bases at V and 7 bases at J, with 13 bases between. This clonotype was seen many times. What it binds is unknown. The investigators amplified TCR beta CDR3 regions from RNA transcripts. Primed by the HTBI set, a first-round RT-PCR was run on the TCR CDR3. In TCRdb, the multiplex PCR reads were re-called with MiXCR into one record per CDR3 protein. The sample contains around 200,000 distinct CDR3 sequences, 15% to 20% of which appear only once. Patients having uncontrolled infection, another autoimmune disease, pregnancy or lactation were not included. Diagnostic decisions used clinical symptoms, serum thyroxine and TRAb, thyroid ultrasound and orbital computed tomography. Source material for PBMCs was about 10 ml fresh peripheral blood.

The study's findings and limits: Most thyroid clonotypes with frequency above 0.001 were detected in blood.

Material: blood. This chain uses TRBV24-1 with TRBJ2-7, with D possibly TRBD1 on 6 matching bases. This sequence originates from a man aged 35 to 55 with Graves' hyperthyroidism. This chain's CDR3 is CATSDSDRMEQYF. In DNA, the CDR3 is TGTGCCACCAGTGACTCAGACAGGATGGAGCAGTACTTC.